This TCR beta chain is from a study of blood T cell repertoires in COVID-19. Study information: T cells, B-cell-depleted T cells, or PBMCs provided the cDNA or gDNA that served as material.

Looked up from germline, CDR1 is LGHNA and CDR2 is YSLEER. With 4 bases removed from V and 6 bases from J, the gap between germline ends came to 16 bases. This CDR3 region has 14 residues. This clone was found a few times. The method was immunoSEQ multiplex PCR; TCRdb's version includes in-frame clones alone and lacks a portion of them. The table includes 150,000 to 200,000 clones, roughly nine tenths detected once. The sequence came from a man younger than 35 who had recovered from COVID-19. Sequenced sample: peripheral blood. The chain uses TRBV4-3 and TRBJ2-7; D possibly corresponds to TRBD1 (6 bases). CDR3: CASSLYQGSVEQYF. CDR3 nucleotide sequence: TGCGCCAGCAGCCTGTATCAGGGGAGCGTCGAGCAGTACTTC.